The 15 T cell receptor beta chains in this list originate from one sample, sequenced in a study of blood T cell repertoires in COVID-19. Sequencing used immunoSEQ multiplex PCR; TCRdb keeps in-frame clones, though not all of them. The profile covers about 250,000 clones, with 65% to 90% appearing a single time and approximately 9.1% taken by the ten largest. Sequenced input: PBMCs or T cells enriched from blood (not recorded which). The receptors come from a woman aged 45-59 years with acute COVID-19.

V gene TRBV30 combines with J gene TRBJ1-5, with D tentatively TRBD1 (6 bases). The CDR3 consists of 13 residues. Germline assignment: CDR1 GTSNPN and CDR2 SVGIG (reference sequence). Trimming left V 6 bases short and J 10 bases short, with 19 bases between. CDR3 loop: CACQTGYQGPQHF. The CDR3 region has the DNA TGTGCCTGTCAGACAGGATATCAGGGCCCCCAGCATTTT.

The genes are TRBV30 and TRBJ2-3; TRBD2 matches at 9 bases. V lost 4 bases, J lost 3 bases, and 2 bases stayed unmatched. The CDR3 has 13 residues. The germline CDR1 and CDR2 sequences are GTSNPN and SVGIG (reference sequence). Written as DNA, the CDR3 is TGTGCCTGGAACGCGGGGGGGACAGATACGCAGTATTTT. Amino acids: CAWNAGGTDTQYF.

The chain combines TRBV10-3 with TRBJ2-3; 8 nucleotides line up with TRBD1. The germline V gene encodes CDR1 ENHRY and CDR2 SYGVKD. The CDR3 totals 14 residues. The V segment lost 7 bases and the J segment 4 bases; nucleotides outside the gene matches: 7. The CDR3 region has the DNA TGTGCCATCATGGCAGGGGGCCCGGCAGATACGCAGTATTTT. It yields the protein CAIMAGGPADTQYF.

CDR3 nucleotide sequence: TGCGCCAGCAGCCAAGACAGACCCAGGGGGACGTCGTACAATGAGCAGTTCTTC. Translation: CASSQDRPRGTSYNEQFF. The chain couples TRBV4-3 to TRBJ2-1; 7 bases fit TRBD1. This CDR3 is 18 amino acids long. The germline V gene has CDR1 LGHNA and CDR2 YSLEER. After removal of 0 bases from V and 4 bases from J, the junction contained 12 bases not matched to a gene.

The chain couples TRBV15 to TRBJ1-1; 7 nucleotides agree with TRBD1. Trimming took 3 bases from V and 5 from J; bases not matched to a gene: 6. Germline lookup yields CDR1 LNHNV and CDR2 YYDKDF (reference sequence). This CDR3 contains 14 residues. The CDR3 reads CATSSTGVGTEAFF. CDR3 nucleotide sequence: TGTGCCACCAGCAGTACAGGGGTGGGGACTGAAGCTTTCTTT.

This sequence joins TRBV5-4 and TRBJ1-5; maybe TRBD1 (5 bases). V was trimmed by 3 bases and J by 1 base, leaving 11 bases between them. Germline CDR1 is SGHNT and CDR2 is YYREEE (reference sequence). The CDR3 spans 15 residues. CDR3 loop: CASSWGRQSNQPQHF. CDR3 sequence (DNA): TGTGCCAGCAGCTGGGGTCGACAGAGCAATCAGCCCCAGCATTTT. Based on the CDR3 plus reference TRBV5-4 and TRBJ1-5, the full variable domain is ETGVTQSPTHLIKTRGQQVTLRCSSQSGHNTVSWYQQALGQGPQFIFQYYREEENGRGNFPPRFSGLQFPNYSSELNVNALELDDSALYLCASSWGRQSNQPQHFGDGTRLSIL.

V and J are TRBV3-1 (or the pseudogene TRBV3-2) and TRBJ2-5, with 12 bases that match TRBD2. Unmatched junction bases numbered 5, after V lost 4 bases and J lost 2 bases. Germline CDR1 LGHDT, CDR2 YNNKEL (reference sequence). The CDR3 covers 16 residues. CDR3 DNA: TGTGCCAGCAGCCCTCCTAGCGGGGGGGCACAAGAGACCCAGTACTTC. Protein sequence: CASSPPSGGAQETQYF.

The CDR3 loop reads CASSYSMTGFSTEAFF. CDR3 DNA sequence: TGTGCCAGCAGTTACTCGATGACAGGGTTTTCGACTGAAGCTTTCTTT. The chain has TRBV6-5 and TRBJ1-1; 7 bases line up with TRBD1. The junction had 9 bases not matched to a gene; V was cut back by 0 bases and J by 5 bases. The length of the CDR3 is 16 residues. Germline V gene data show CDR1 as MNHEY and CDR2 as SVGAGI.

This chain connects TRBV3-1 (or the pseudogene TRBV3-2) to TRBJ1-3; no definite D call. Germline CDR1 and CDR2: LGHDT and YNNKEL (reference sequence). The CDR3 loop spans 15 amino acids. Trimming shortened V by 2 bases and J by 0 bases, and 8 bases separated the two germline ends. The CDR3 sequence is CASSQNDYSGNTIYF. CDR3 coding DNA: TGTGCCAGCAGCCAAAATGACTACTCTGGAAACACCATATATTTT.

The V call is TRBV5-1, the J call TRBJ1-2, with 7 bases identical to TRBD1. CDR1 SGHRS and CDR2 YFSETQ come from the germline V gene. The CDR3 covers 15 residues. After removal of 4 bases from V and 7 bases from J, the junction contained 13 bases not matched to a gene. CDR3 sequence: CASSQTQTGLGGYTF. For the CDR3, the DNA is TGCGCCAGCAGCCAAACTCAGACAGGGTTGGGTGGCTACACCTTC.

This clone has only a few counts. J is TRBJ1-1 and V is TRBV4-2; the match to TRBD1 covers 8 bases. Looked up from germline, CDR1 is LGHNA and CDR2 is YNFKEQ. V shed 1 base and J 4 bases; nucleotides not matched to a gene: 2. This CDR3 region has 14 residues. The CDR3 spells CASSQGGQATEAFF. As DNA, the CDR3 is TGTGCCAGCAGCCAAGGGGGACAGGCCACTGAAGCTTTCTTT.

The chain couples TRBV7-2 to TRBJ1-1; 8 positions match TRBD1. The V segment lost 5 bases and the J segment 4 bases; nucleotides outside the gene matches: 6. Germline CDR1 is SGHTA and CDR2 is FQGNSA. The CDR3 sequence is 14 residues long. CDR3 amino acids: CASSPRGRVTEAFF. DNA of the CDR3: TGTGCCAGCAGCCCCAGGGGGCGAGTCACTGAAGCTTTCTTT.

The chain couples TRBV19 to TRBJ2-7; D possibly corresponds to TRBD1 (5 bases). V lost 3 bases and J lost 5, with 14 bases in between. Germline assignment: CDR1 LNHDA and CDR2 SQIVND (reference sequence). This CDR3 has 14 residues. CDR3 amino acids: CASSMVQGSHEQYF. The CDR3 DNA reads as TGTGCCAGTAGTATGGTTCAGGGTTCCCACGAGCAGTACTTC.

The chain joins TRBV4-1 to TRBJ1-2; maybe TRBD1 (6 bases). Trimming pared 3 bases from V and 5 bases from J, leaving 16 bases between. Germline CDR1 MGHRA, CDR2 YSYEKL. The CDR3 length is 15 residues. The CDR3 sequence is CASSQPTGLRYGYTF. The CDR3, as DNA: TGCGCCAGCAGCCAGCCGACAGGTTTGAGATATGGCTACACCTTC.

In DNA form, the CDR3 reads TGCGCCAGCAGCGCGGACAGGGTAAGGACCTATAATTCACCCCTCCACTTT. This codes for CASSADRVRTYNSPLHF. The rearrangement joins TRBV5-1 to TRBJ1-6; 8 bases align to TRBD1. Germline V gene sequence: CDR1 SGHRS, CDR2 YFSETQ. The ends lost 4 bases at V and 2 bases at J; junction bases unmatched: 8. CDR3 size: 17 residues.